The entry below gives a single T cell receptor beta chain sequence along with its context. The time point here: pre-sensitization, week 0. Sample treatment: therapeutic diphenylcyclopropenone sensitization with weekly scalp DPC. These data belong to a study of human T cells and chemical hapten exposure. This CDR3 comprises 16 residues. Trimming cost V 4 bases and J 6 bases; bases outside gene matches: 10. Germline CDR1 MGHRA, CDR2 YSYEKL. TCRdb re-derived calls from the RACE reads in MiXCR, one entry per CDR3 protein. The sample lists about 290,000 distinct CDR3 sequences; around 7.3% were seen once. Sequencing was performed on whole blood, taken in connection with sensitization to the hapten diphenylcyclopropenone (DPC). The clonotype comes from a man aged 18 to 30 with alopecia areata. Some clones in this sample may be carry-over from other donors' samples. The chain is built from TRBV4-1 and TRBJ2-1, with 9 bases that match TRBD2. The CDR3 DNA reads TGCGCCAGCAGCCTCTACACCGGGCGGGGGGGCAATGAGCAGTTCTTC. Translation: CASSLYTGRGGNEQFF.